These 25 T cell receptor beta chains share one sample of origin, sequenced in a study of T cell responses to AZD1222 COVID-19 vaccine. Assay: immunoSEQ multiplex PCR; the TCRdb copy retains only in-frame clones and omits some. The table records about 150,000 clones, roughly nine tenths of them present only once. The sample was peripheral blood, taken on day 0 of MenACWY control vaccination. These receptors were taken from an adult in good health.

The chain is built from TRBV6-2 or TRBV6-3 and TRBJ1-1; D is undetermined. Germline loops: CDR1 MNHEY, CDR2 SVGEGT. V lost 0 bases, J lost 1 base, and 9 bases lay in between. The CDR3 runs 15 residues. CDR3 in DNA: TGTGCCAGCAGTTACTCTGTCCCAGGGAACACTGAAGCTTTCTTT. It specifies CASSYSVPGNTEAFF.

The rearrangement uses TRBV20-1 and TRBJ2-1, with D hard to call. Trimming pared 0 bases from V and 8 bases from J, leaving 5 bases between. Germline V gene data show CDR1 as DFQATT and CDR2 as SNEGSKA (reference sequence). There are 11 residues in the CDR3. CDR3 sequence: CSARDKDEQFF. CDR3 nucleotide sequence: TGCAGTGCTAGAGATAAGGATGAGCAGTTCTTC.

This clone was observed a handful of times. The V and J genes are TRBV3-1 (or the pseudogene TRBV3-2) and TRBJ1-4, with a possible D match to TRBD1 (6 bases). Germline V gene sequence: CDR1 LGHDT, CDR2 YNNKEL (reference sequence). Trimming stripped 1 base from V and 4 bases from J, with 10 bases between. The CDR3 covers 15 residues. This chain's CDR3 is CASSQAGEGNEKLFF. The CDR3 DNA reads as TGTGCCAGCAGCCAAGCAGGGGAGGGTAATGAAAAACTGTTTTTT.

The count of this clone is one. The chain has TRBV19 and TRBJ1-6, with 8 bases fitting TRBD1. The length of the CDR3 is 14 residues. V was clipped by 3 bases and J by 11 bases; unmatched bases: 6. Germline CDR1 and CDR2: LNHDA and SQIVND (reference sequence). The CDR3 DNA follows: TGTGCCAGTAGTATCGGACAGGGAACCCCACCCCTCCACTTT. This encodes CASSIGQGTPPLHF.

The chain combines TRBV18 with TRBJ2-2; D might be TRBD1 (6 bases). This CDR3 contains 14 residues. From germline, CDR1 is KGHSH and CDR2 LQKENI. V lost 5 bases to trimming and J lost 6 bases, with 13 bases between them. The CDR3 region is CASSAQGDPGELFF. The DNA for the CDR3 is TGTGCCAGCTCAGCACAGGGAGATCCCGGGGAGCTGTTTTTT.

CDR3 DNA: TGTGCCAGCAGTTACGCTAGCGGGGAGTACAATGAGCAGTTCTTC. Encoded protein: CASSYASGEYNEQFF. The rearrangement joins TRBV6-5 to TRBJ2-1; TRBD2 matches at 9 bases. This CDR3 spans 15 amino acids. V gave up 2 bases and J gave up 4 bases; unmatched junction bases: 3. Germline V gives CDR1 MNHEY, CDR2 SVGAGI.

V is TRBV6-2 or TRBV6-3 and J is TRBJ1-5; 7 bases match TRBD1. CDR3 length: 14 amino acids. The germline CDR1 and CDR2 sequences are MNHEY and SVGEGT. The J segment lost 7 bases and the V segment lost 2 bases, leaving 5 bases of the junction unmatched. The CDR3 bases are TGTGCCAGCAGTTACCGGGGGGGACAGCAGCCCCAGCATTTT. Translating it yields CASSYRGGQQPQHF.

The chain has TRBV19 and TRBJ1-1; possible D gene TRBD1, 5 bases. The CDR3 is made up of 13 amino acids. In germline, CDR1 is LNHDA, CDR2 SQIVND (reference sequence). V was shortened by 9 bases and J by 5 bases, with 16 bases between the two germline ends. CDR3 residues: CASRTEKGTEAFF. The CDR3 bases are TGTGCCAGCCGGACGGAAAAGGGGACTGAAGCTTTCTTT.

The genes are TRBV2 and TRBJ1-2, with 7 nucleotides matching TRBD1. This CDR3 is 13 amino acids long. Germline loops: CDR1 SNHLY, CDR2 FYNNEI. Trimming cost V 4 bases and J 6 bases; bases outside gene matches: 5. CDR3 bases: TGTGCCAGCAGTGTAGTAGGGGGCGATGGCTACACCTTC. It encodes CASSVVGGDGYTF.

The DNA of the CDR3 is TGTGCCAGCAGTCCGGGGACTAGCGCCAAACACTACGAGCAGTACGTC. Its translation is CASSPGTSAKHYEQYV. The chain is built from TRBV28 and TRBJ2-7; TRBD2 aligns across 10 bases. CDR1 is MDHEN, CDR2 SYDVKM, per germline. The CDR3 is made up of 16 amino acids. Trimming took 5 bases from V and 3 from J; bases not matched to a gene: 10.

This chain uses TRBV11-3 with TRBJ2-3; maybe TRBD2 (6 bases). V gave up 2 bases and J gave up 6 bases, with 12 bases separating them. Germline-derived CDR1 and CDR2 are SGHNT and YENEEA. This CDR3 is built from 14 residues. In DNA, the CDR3 is TGTGCCAGCAGCTTAACACTAGCCGGGGATACGCAGTATTTT. Protein: CASSLTLAGDTQYF. Filled out from reference TRBV11-3 and TRBJ2-3, the complete variable domain reads EAGVVQSPRYKIIEKKQPVAFWCNPISGHNTLYWYLQNLGQGPELLIRYENEEAVDDSQLPKDRFSAERLKGVDSTLKIQPAELGDSAVYLCASSLTLAGDTQYFGPGTRLTVL.

V is TRBV5-4 and J is TRBJ2-5; tentatively, D is TRBD1 (5 bases). The CDR3 loop spans 13 amino acids. Germline V gene sequence: CDR1 SGHNT, CDR2 YYREEE (reference sequence). V lost 0 bases and J 7 bases, leaving 10 bases between the germline ends. In DNA, the CDR3 is TGTGCCAGCAGCTTGGATAAAACAGGGACCCAGTACTTC. Translation gives CASSLDKTGTQYF.

This clone was counted a single time. The chain uses TRBV12-5 and TRBJ2-7, with D unresolved. CDR3 size: 12 residues. V shed 2 bases and J shed 8 bases, with 10 bases lying between them. The germline CDR1 and CDR2 sequences are LGHNT and FRNRAP. CDR3 in amino acids: CASGLSRDQQYF. CDR3 sequence (DNA): TGTGCTAGTGGTTTGTCAAGGGATCAGCAGTACTTC.

Here the CDR3 reads CASSLYENTEAFF. CDR3 DNA: TGTGCCAGCAGCTTATACGAGAACACTGAAGCTTTCTTT. J is TRBJ1-1 and V is TRBV11-3; D unresolved. CDR3 length: 13 amino acids. CDR1 and CDR2 (germline): SGHNT, YENEEA. The germline V and J ends were trimmed by 2 bases and 1 base, with 5 bases remaining between them.

This chain joins TRBV11-3 and TRBJ2-3; 7 positions agree with TRBD1. V lost 6 bases, J lost 7 bases, and 7 bases stayed unmatched. Germline V gives CDR1 SGHNT, CDR2 YENEEA. This CDR3 region has 13 residues. The chain's CDR3 is CASSQGERNTQYF. CDR3 nucleotides: TGTGCCAGCAGTCAGGGGGAAAGAAATACGCAGTATTTT.

The rearrangement links TRBV9 to TRBJ2-5; TRBD1 is a possible D gene (5 bases). CDR3 size: 13 residues. CDR1 and CDR2 from the germline V gene are SGDLS and YYNGEE. V lost 3 bases and J 5 bases, leaving 11 bases between the germline ends. The CDR3 nucleotides read TGTGCCAGCAGCGCCAGGGTTGGGGAGACCCAGTACTTC. As protein: CASSARVGETQYF.

V usage is TRBV7-2 and J usage is TRBJ2-5; D ambiguous. The CDR3 runs 12 residues. Trimming took 5 bases from V and 5 from J, leaving 9 bases between them. In germline, CDR1 is SGHTA, CDR2 FQGNSA. The CDR3 DNA sequence: TGTGCCAGCAGCGTCGTAGGGGAGACCCAGTACTTC. It codes for CASSVVGETQYF.

The gene calls are TRBV14 and TRBJ1-1, with D unresolved. Trimming shortened V by 4 bases and J by 0 bases, and 6 bases separated the two germline ends. Germline V gene lookup returns CDR1 SGHDN and CDR2 FVKESK. The CDR3 runs to 13 residues. CDR3 residues: CASSPSMNTEAFF. The DNA for the CDR3 is TGTGCCAGCAGCCCCTCGATGAACACTGAAGCTTTCTTT.

CDR3 DNA: TGTGCCAGCAGCCCTGGAGGCCCCGGAGAGCAGTACGTC. Translated: CASSPGGPGEQYV. The chain employs TRBV9 and TRBJ2-7, with a weak D call TRBD2 (5 bases). Germline-derived CDR1 and CDR2 are SGDLS and YYNGEE. Trimming shortened V by 4 bases and J by 7 bases, and 15 bases separated the two germline ends. The CDR3 runs 13 residues.

The J gene is TRBJ1-6, the V gene TRBV27; D is uncertain. Germline CDR1 and CDR2: MNHEY and SMNVEV (reference sequence). This CDR3 comprises 13 residues. The germline V and J ends were trimmed by 4 bases and 9 bases, with 10 bases remaining between them. CDR3 coding DNA: TGTGCCAGCAGTTCAGCAGGAATTTCACCCCTCCACTTT. This encodes CASSSAGISPLHF.

Only a few counts were recorded for this clone. DNA for the CDR3: TGTGCCAGCAGTTCGGGGAAGGGGAATCAGCCCCAGCATTTT. This encodes CASSSGKGNQPQHF. This chain joins TRBV6-5 and TRBJ1-5, with D perhaps matching TRBD1 (5 bases). Trimming pared 4 bases from V and 4 bases from J, leaving 11 bases between. The CDR3 is 14 residues long. Looked up from germline, CDR1 is MNHEY and CDR2 is SVGAGI.

This chain uses TRBV27 with TRBJ1-3; D gene unclear. CDR1 and CDR2 from the germline V gene are MNHEY and SMNVEV (reference sequence). CDR3 length equals 17 residues. Trimming removed 6 bases at V and 0 bases at J, with 18 bases between. The CDR3 coding sequence is TGTGCCAGCAGCCTCCCCCCCGGGGTTTTCTCTGGAAACACCATATATTTT. Translating it yields CASSLPPGVFSGNTIYF.

The rearrangement uses TRBV4-3 and TRBJ1-2; D unresolved. The CDR3 sequence is 15 residues long. V shed 4 bases and J shed 4 bases, with 16 bases lying between them. Germline V lookup: CDR1 LGHNA, CDR2 YSLEER. In nucleotides, the CDR3 is TGCGCCAGCAGCCTAACGCCCCCACTTATCTATGGCTACACCTTC. Amino acids: CASSLTPPLIYGYTF.

This clone was seen just once. The chain recombines TRBV4-2 with TRBJ1-2, with 12 bases matching TRBD1. This CDR3 spans 16 amino acids. V trimming: 3 bases; J trimming: 2 bases; junction bases outside the gene matches: 4. From germline, CDR1 is LGHNA and CDR2 YNFKEQ. CDR3 nucleotide sequence: TGTGCCAGCAGCCAGGAGGGACAGGGGGCGAACTATGGCTACACCTTC. This translates into CASSQEGQGANYGYTF.

This clone was detected only once. The J gene is TRBJ2-5, the V gene TRBV5-4; D is unclear. The CDR3 is 14 amino acids. Germline V lookup: CDR1 SGHNT, CDR2 YYREEE (reference sequence). V shed 3 bases and J shed 5 bases, with 14 bases lying between them. This CDR3 is CASSSKTAAETQYF. CDR3 nucleotide sequence: TGTGCCAGCAGCTCGAAAACTGCAGCGGAGACCCAGTACTTC.